The rows below give T cell receptor beta chains drawn from one sample of a study of CD8 T cells in ankylosing spondylitis. TCRdb re-called the 5' RACE reads with MiXCR, one entry per CDR3 protein. The sample has roughly 180,000 distinct CDR3 sequences; approximately 13% are singletons. The sequencing input was blood, either unsorted or a sorted T cell fraction (not recorded which). The source of these receptors is a female donor with ankylosing spondylitis or in good health (not recorded which). CDR3s include the opening cysteine and the closing phenylalanine or tryptophan. The D gene is left open where the match is weak. A clone size is listed for some rows: how often the clone was seen (once, few, many), or a class if it is expanded.

clone_size: many
d_call: TRBD1
j_call: TRBJ1-1
v_call: TRBV11-1
cdr3_nt: TGTGCCAGCAGCCCATTTAAAGGGACAGCGAACACTGAAGCTTTCTTT
cdr3_aa: CASSPFKGTANTEAFF

clone_size: few
d_call: NA
j_call: TRBJ2-3
v_call: TRBV6-1
cdr3_nt: TGTGCCAGCAGTAAGATGTACAACGCATGGGGTGCCACAGATACGCAGTATTTT
cdr3_aa: CASSKMYNAWGATDTQYF

clone_size: few
d_call: NA
j_call: TRBJ2-1
v_call: TRBV28
cdr3_nt: TGTGCCAGCAGCCCACGGGCTGAGCAGTTCTTC
cdr3_aa: CASSPRAEQFF

clone_size: many
d_call: NA
j_call: TRBJ1-5
v_call: TRBV29-1
cdr3_nt: TGCAGCGTTTTGGTAGGGGGGAATCAGCCCCAGCATTTT
cdr3_aa: CSVLVGGNQPQHF

clone_size: many
d_call: NA
j_call: TRBJ1-5
v_call: TRBV12-3/TRBV12-4
cdr3_nt: TGTGCCAGCAGTTTAGCGGGGGGAGAGCCCCAGCATTTT
cdr3_aa: CASSLAGGEPQHF

clone_size: many
d_call: NA
j_call: TRBJ2-7
v_call: TRBV7-2
cdr3_nt: TGTGCCAGCAGCTTAGGCAGCAGGCGCGAGCAGTACTTC
cdr3_aa: CASSLGSRREQYF

clone_size: many
d_call: NA
j_call: TRBJ2-1
v_call: TRBV29-1
cdr3_nt: TGCAGCGTTGCACAATACAATGAGCAGTTCTTC
cdr3_aa: CSVAQYNEQFF

clone_size: many
d_call: TRBD2
j_call: TRBJ2-1
v_call: TRBV5-1
cdr3_nt: TGCGCCAGCAGCTTAGGGACTAGGCCCAATGAGCAGTTCTTC
cdr3_aa: CASSLGTRPNEQFF

clone_size: NA
d_call: TRBD2
j_call: TRBJ2-3
v_call: TRBV12-3/TRBV12-4
cdr3_nt: TGTGCCAGCAGTTTAGGACGGGAGGGCCGTACGCAGTATTTT
cdr3_aa: CASSLGREGRTQYF

clone_size: NA
d_call: NA
j_call: TRBJ1-2
v_call: TRBV18
cdr3_nt: TGTGCCAGCTCACCGGAAGGTCGAGCTAACTATGGCTACACCTTC
cdr3_aa: CASSPEGRANYGYTF

clone_size: many
d_call: NA
j_call: TRBJ2-2
v_call: TRBV5-1
cdr3_nt: TGCGCCAGCAGCTACGGCGCGGCAGCGAACACCGGGGAGCTGTTTTTT
cdr3_aa: CASSYGAAANTGELFF

clone_size: few
d_call: NA
j_call: TRBJ2-5
v_call: TRBV27
cdr3_nt: TGTGCCAGCAGTCCAGGACTGTTATTTCCACAAGAGACCCAGTACTTC
cdr3_aa: CASSPGLLFPQETQYF

clone_size: many
d_call: NA
j_call: TRBJ2-7
v_call: TRBV20-1
cdr3_nt: TGCAGTGCTAGAGATATCGACAGGGACTTCTCCTACGAGCAGTACTTC
cdr3_aa: CSARDIDRDFSYEQYF

clone_size: many
d_call: NA
j_call: TRBJ1-5
v_call: TRBV6-5
cdr3_nt: TGTGCCAGCAGTTATAGGACTGGGAGCAATCAGCCCCAGCATTTT
cdr3_aa: CASSYRTGSNQPQHF

clone_size: NA
d_call: NA
j_call: TRBJ2-5
v_call: TRBV12-3/TRBV12-4
cdr3_nt: TGTGCCAGCAGTACAGGGAGTGGAGAGACCCAGTACTTC
cdr3_aa: CASSTGSGETQYF

clone_size: medium-sized
d_call: NA
j_call: TRBJ1-1
v_call: TRBV6-5
cdr3_nt: TGTGCCAGCAGTTACCCGAACCAGGGTTGGGGCACTGAAGCTTTCTTT
cdr3_aa: CASSYPNQGWGTEAFF